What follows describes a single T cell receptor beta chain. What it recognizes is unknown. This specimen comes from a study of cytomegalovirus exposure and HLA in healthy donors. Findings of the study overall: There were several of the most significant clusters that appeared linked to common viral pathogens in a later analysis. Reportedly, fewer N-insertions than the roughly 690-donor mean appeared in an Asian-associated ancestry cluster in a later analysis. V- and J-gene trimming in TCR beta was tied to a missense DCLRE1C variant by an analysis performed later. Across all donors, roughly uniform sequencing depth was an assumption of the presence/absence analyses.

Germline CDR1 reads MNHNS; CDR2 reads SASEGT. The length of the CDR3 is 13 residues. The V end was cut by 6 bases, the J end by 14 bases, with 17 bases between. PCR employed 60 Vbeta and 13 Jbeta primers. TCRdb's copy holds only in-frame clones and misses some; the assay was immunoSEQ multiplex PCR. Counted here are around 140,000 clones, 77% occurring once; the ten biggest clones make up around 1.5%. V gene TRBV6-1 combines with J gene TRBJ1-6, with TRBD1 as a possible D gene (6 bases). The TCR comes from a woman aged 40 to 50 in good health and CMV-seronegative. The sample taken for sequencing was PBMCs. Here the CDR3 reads CASSGQLRSALHF. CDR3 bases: TGTGCCAGCAGCGGACAGCTCCGGTCGGCCCTCCACTTT.